The 30 T cell receptor beta chains in this list originate from one sample, sequenced in a study of T cells in localized non-small cell lung cancer (dated by TCRdb to 2020 to 2022). The library relied on the immunoSEQ multiplex PCR assay. TCRdb carries this immuneACCESS record with in-frame sequences only. Its versions omit some clonotypes, under half of them owing to an unresolved V gene in the studies checked, with the rest unexplained. This sample lists around 20,000 clones; over 80% were detected once. Together, the top ten hold about 2.5% of the sample. The sample consisted of peripheral blood, taken before any cancer treatment. These receptor sequences come from a woman aged 40 to 75 with stage I lung adenocarcinoma.

This chain links TRBV7-2 with TRBJ2-5; D call uncertain. Germline V gene sequence: CDR1 SGHTA, CDR2 FQGNSA. V lost 4 bases and J 7 bases, leaving 7 bases between the germline ends. The CDR3 is made up of 11 amino acids. The CDR3 region has the DNA TGTGCCAGCAGCTCCCTCGGGACCCAGTACTTC. The encoded protein is CASSSLGTQYF.

The chain is built from TRBV29-1 and TRBJ2-3, with D perhaps assigned TRBD1 or TRBD2 (6 bases each). The CDR3 totals 16 residues. Germline CDR1 reads SQVTM; CDR2 reads ANQGSEA. Deletions cut 3 bases from V and 1 base from J, with 17 bases between. The CDR3 is CSVDLRGAKGTDTQYF. As DNA, the CDR3 is TGCAGCGTTGATTTAAGGGGGGCAAAGGGCACAGATACGCAGTATTTT.

This chain uses TRBV6-4 with TRBJ1-1, with D tentatively TRBD1 (6 bases). Trimming stripped 0 bases from V and 5 bases from J, with 13 bases between. This CDR3 has 15 amino acids. Germline V gene lookup returns CDR1 MRHNA and CDR2 SNTAGT. CDR3 nucleotide sequence: TGTGCCAGCAGTGACTCGGGGGGGGCGCGTACTGAAGCTTTCTTT. Protein product: CASSDSGGARTEAFF.

The chain couples TRBV6-6 to TRBJ1-2; unclear D gene. The ends were cut back, 4 bases at V and 0 bases at J, with 15 bases in the middle. The CDR3 consists of 16 residues. CDR1 MNHNY and CDR2 SVGAGI come from the germline V gene (reference sequence). CDR3 sequence (DNA): TGTGCCAGCAGTTCATCAGATTTCGATCCTAACTATGGCTACACCTTC. It yields the protein CASSSSDFDPNYGYTF.

Concerning this clone itself: This specimen includes other DNA sequences encoding the same CDR3. The chain combines TRBV6-4 with TRBJ2-2; D is ambiguous. Germline CDR1 reads MRHNA; CDR2 reads SNTAGT. This CDR3 contains 13 residues. Trimming cost V 8 bases and J 5 bases, with 12 bases left between them. The CDR3 reads CASSGTSTGELFF. The DNA of the CDR3 is TGTGCCAGCTCCGGAACGAGTACCGGGGAGCTGTTTTTT.

The V call is TRBV5-1, the J call TRBJ2-4; the match to TRBD2 covers 7 bases. Trimming removed 5 bases from V and 6 bases from J; junction bases left unmatched: 11. The CDR3 consists of 15 residues. Germline loops: CDR1 SGHRS, CDR2 YFSETQ. CDR3: CASRGGGSAGNIQYF. CDR3 nucleotides: TGCGCCAGCAGGGGCGGGGGATCCGCCGGAAACATTCAGTACTTC.

The rearrangement uses TRBV5-1 and TRBJ2-1; the D is unclear. This CDR3 has 12 residues. Germline lookup yields CDR1 SGHRS and CDR2 YFSETQ. V was pared by 0 bases and J by 6 bases, with 4 bases between. The chain's CDR3 is CASSLDSNEQFF. CDR3 DNA: TGCGCCAGCAGCTTGGACAGCAATGAGCAGTTCTTC.

The chain couples TRBV14 to TRBJ1-1; possibly TRBD1 for D (5 bases). V shed 5 bases and J shed 2 bases, with 9 bases lying between them. Germline V gives CDR1 SGHDN, CDR2 FVKESK. The CDR3 has 13 amino acids. CDR3 in DNA: TGTGCCAGCAGCAATCAGGGAAACACTGAAGCTTTCTTT. As protein: CASSNQGNTEAFF.

The chain employs TRBV10-3 and TRBJ2-2; 9 bases align to TRBD1. The CDR3 covers 15 residues. Germline trimming cut 5 bases from V and 4 bases from J; bases unmatched to any gene: 5. Germline V CDR1 and CDR2: ENHRY, SYGVKD. CDR3 in DNA: TGTGCCATCAGTCGGGACAGGGTATCCACCGGGGAGCTGTTTTTT. Protein product: CAISRDRVSTGELFF.

This clone has only a few counts. Its ends do not fully match the called genes, so a read error is possible. This chain links TRBV2 with TRBJ1-2; D gene unclear. CDR1 is SNHLY, CDR2 FYNNEI, per germline. CDR3 length: 10 amino acids. CDR3: CASSQGLVSF. The CDR3 DNA follows: TGTGCCAGCAGCCAAGGGTTGGTCTCCTTC.

The J gene is TRBJ2-1, the V gene TRBV5-4; TRBD2 is a possible D gene (6 bases). CDR3 size: 15 residues. V was shortened by 1 base and J by 2 bases, with 10 bases between the two germline ends. Germline-derived CDR1 and CDR2 are SGHNT and YYREEE (reference sequence). The CDR3 spells CASSLWTNPYNEQFF. CDR3 in DNA: TGTGCCAGCAGCTTGTGGACTAACCCCTACAATGAGCAGTTCTTC.

This chain connects TRBV5-1 to TRBJ2-1; TRBD2 aligns across 11 bases. The CDR3 totals 16 residues. The V and J ends lost 4 bases and 7 bases, in that order; junction bases with no gene match: 10. Germline lookup yields CDR1 SGHRS and CDR2 YFSETQ. CDR3 sequence (DNA): TGCGCCAGCAGCCCGGGTACTAGCGGGAGTTCGAATGAGCAGTTCTTC. The encoded protein is CASSPGTSGSSNEQFF.

This clone is a singleton in its sample. CDR3 sequence reads: CASSLGASGKSYEQYF. CDR3 bases: TGTGCCAGCAGCTTAGGTGCTAGCGGGAAATCCTACGAGCAGTACTTC. J is TRBJ2-7 and V is TRBV11-3; 9 bases agree with TRBD2. The CDR3 runs 16 residues. Germline trimming cut 1 base from V and 1 base from J; bases unmatched to any gene: 5. Germline CDR1 and CDR2: SGHNT and YENEEA.

The V call is TRBV19, the J call TRBJ1-2; 7 bases line up with TRBD1. CDR1 and CDR2 (germline): LNHDA, SQIVND (reference sequence). The V gene end was trimmed by 4 bases and the J gene end by 2 bases; junction bases not matched to a gene: 4. CDR3 length equals 14 residues. The CDR3 protein is CASSTPQGNYGYTF. CDR3 nucleotides: TGTGCCAGTAGTACCCCACAGGGGAACTATGGCTACACCTTC.

The gene calls are TRBV4-1 and TRBJ2-3, with D perhaps matching TRBD1 (5 bases). This CDR3 is built from 16 residues. The ends were cut back, 1 base at V and 2 bases at J, with 13 bases in the middle. In germline, CDR1 is MGHRA, CDR2 YSYEKL. The CDR3 sequence: CASSQAGAVFTDTQYF. In DNA, the CDR3 is TGCGCCAGCAGCCAAGCTGGGGCAGTTTTCACAGATACGCAGTATTTT.

The chain combines TRBV29-1 with TRBJ2-7, with a possible D match to TRBD2 (6 bases). There are 12 residues in the CDR3. Trimming shortened V by 6 bases and J by 5 bases, and 14 bases separated the two germline ends. Germline CDR1 SQVTM, CDR2 ANQGSEA. This CDR3 reads CSVPTGGDEQYF. CDR3 nucleotide sequence: TGCAGCGTGCCTACGGGCGGGGACGAGCAGTACTTC.

The chain carries TRBV6-4 and TRBJ2-3, with 9 bases identical to TRBD2. Germline CDR1 is MRHNA and CDR2 is SNTAGT. The CDR3 consists of 17 residues. The V and J ends lost 0 bases and 5 bases, in that order; junction bases with no gene match: 9. The CDR3 region has the DNA TGTGCCAGCAGTGACTCTGGAGCGGGGGGAGGTATAGATACGCAGTATTTT. Translating it yields CASSDSGAGGGIDTQYF.

This chain uses TRBV4-1 with TRBJ1-4; unclear D gene. Trimming pared 0 bases from V and 5 bases from J, leaving 10 bases between. CDR3 length equals 15 residues. Germline lookup yields CDR1 MGHRA and CDR2 YSYEKL. CDR3 sequence reads: CASSQDPSFNEKLFF. CDR3 in DNA: TGCGCCAGCAGCCAAGATCCCTCCTTCAATGAAAAACTGTTTTTT.

The chain carries TRBV5-4 and TRBJ2-7, with 9 bases matching TRBD2. In germline, CDR1 is SGHNT, CDR2 YYREEE (reference sequence). V shed 3 bases and J 9 bases; nucleotides not matched to a gene: 13. The CDR3 runs to 15 residues. The CDR3 protein is CASSSGTSSTSGQYF. The CDR3 region has the DNA TGTGCCAGCAGCTCCGGGACTAGCAGTACGAGCGGGCAGTACTTC. Full variable domain (outside the CDR3, taken from reference TRBV5-4 and TRBJ2-7): ETGVTQSPTHLIKTRGQQVTLRCSSQSGHNTVSWYQQALGQGPQFIFQYYREEENGRGNFPPRFSGLQFPNYSSELNVNALELDDSALYLCASSSGTSSTSGQYFGPGTRLTVT.

This sequence joins TRBV19 and TRBJ2-1, with D unresolved. Germline CDR1 and CDR2: LNHDA and SQIVND (reference sequence). The CDR3 length is 15 residues. Trimming left V 8 bases short and J 0 bases short, with 14 bases between. CDR3 coding DNA: TGTGCCAGTTCCCCCGGGTCTCCCTCCTACAATGAGCAGTTCTTC. Translated: CASSPGSPSYNEQFF.

V gene TRBV18 combines with J gene TRBJ2-7; D is possibly TRBD1 (6 bases). Germline V gives CDR1 KGHSH, CDR2 LQKENI. CDR3 length: 13 residues. Deletions cut 8 bases from V and 2 bases from J, with 13 bases between. CDR3 loop: CASGTGLAYEQYF. CDR3 nucleotide sequence: TGTGCCAGCGGAACAGGGCTTGCCTACGAGCAGTACTTC.

The chain combines TRBV28 with TRBJ2-3, with 7 bases fitting TRBD2. This CDR3 is built from 14 residues. Germline V lookup: CDR1 MDHEN, CDR2 SYDVKM. The J segment lost 0 bases and the V segment lost 7 bases, leaving 4 bases of the junction unmatched. The CDR3 region is CASKLADSTDTQYF. The DNA of the CDR3 is TGTGCCAGCAAGCTAGCGGATAGCACAGATACGCAGTATTTT.

This clone was seen just once. The chain recombines TRBV19 with TRBJ2-1, with TRBD1 identical over 9 bases. The CDR3 is 16 amino acids. CDR1 LNHDA and CDR2 SQIVND come from the germline V gene (reference sequence). V lost 6 bases to trimming and J lost 0 bases; unmatched junction nucleotides: 6. The CDR3 here is CASSDSGQGSYNEQFF. CDR3 nucleotides: TGTGCCAGTAGCGACTCGGGACAGGGCTCCTACAATGAGCAGTTCTTC.

Comments on this clone: A read error may produce the germline difference seen at one junction end. The V gene is TRBV12-5, the J gene TRBJ2-1, with no clear D. Germline CDR1 LGHNT, CDR2 FRNRAP. The CDR3 is 13 residues long. CDR3 in DNA: TGTGCTAGTGGTTTCATGGTTTACAGTGAGCAGTTCTTC. Protein sequence: CASGFMVYSEQFF.

This clone was observed once. The gene calls are TRBV28 and TRBJ2-7; a possible D gene is TRBD1 (5 bases). V lost 2 bases, J lost 3 bases, and 11 bases lay in between. Germline CDR1 reads MDHEN; CDR2 reads SYDVKM. This CDR3 is 14 amino acids long. The CDR3 is CASSLKGPFYEQYF. CDR3 sequence (DNA): TGTGCCAGCAGTTTAAAGGGGCCGTTCTACGAGCAGTACTTC. The whole variable domain, remainder taken from reference TRBV28 and TRBJ2-7, is DVKVTQSSRYLVKRTGEKVFLECVQDMDHENMFWYRQDPGLGLRLIYFSYDVKMKEKGDIPEGYSVSREKKERFSLILESASTNQTSMYLCASSLKGPFYEQYFGPGTRLTVT.

This chain uses TRBV28 with TRBJ1-1; perhaps TRBD1 as D (5 bases). The germline V gene encodes CDR1 MDHEN and CDR2 SYDVKM. V shed 3 bases and J shed 1 base, with 12 bases lying between them. The CDR3 is 15 amino acids. The CDR3 spells CASSFPLQGNTEAFF. The CDR3 region has the DNA TGTGCCAGCAGTTTCCCCCTTCAGGGGAACACTGAAGCTTTCTTT.

The chain combines TRBV4-2 with TRBJ2-2; 9 bases agree with TRBD1. Germline assignment: CDR1 LGHNA and CDR2 YNFKEQ. CDR3 length: 16 amino acids. The V and J ends lost 0 bases and 6 bases, in that order; junction bases with no gene match: 5. The CDR3 is CASSQDQGQGSGELFF. CDR3 DNA sequence: TGTGCCAGCAGCCAAGATCAGGGACAGGGATCCGGGGAGCTGTTTTTT.

The chain joins TRBV9 to TRBJ1-1, with D possibly TRBD1 on 6 matching bases. The CDR3 loop spans 13 amino acids. CDR1 and CDR2 from the germline V gene are SGDLS and YYNGEE. V gave up 7 bases and J gave up 1 base, with 11 bases separating them. CDR3 DNA: TGTGCCAGCTCGGACAGATCGAACACTGAAGCTTTCTTT. Translated, it gives CASSDRSNTEAFF. Variable domain in full (rest from reference TRBV9 and TRBJ1-1): DSGVTQTPKHLITATGQRVTLRCSPRSGDLSVYWYQQSLDQGLQFLIQYYNGEERAKGNILERFSAQQFPDLHSELNLSSLELGDSALYFCASSDRSNTEAFFGQGTRLTVV.

The genes are TRBV19 and TRBJ1-2; D is possibly TRBD1 (6 bases). This CDR3 has 15 residues. Germline values: CDR1 LNHDA, CDR2 SQIVND (reference sequence). The V end lost 1 base, the J end lost 2 bases, and 11 bases lay between the germline ends. CDR3 sequence: CASSIAAGENYGYTF. Written as DNA, the CDR3 is TGTGCCAGTAGTATAGCGGCAGGGGAGAACTATGGCTACACCTTC.

This clone was recorded once. The genes are TRBV6-4 and TRBJ1-2; 10 bases match TRBD1. J was trimmed by 9 bases and V by 5 bases; bases with no gene match: 9. This CDR3 spans 14 amino acids. CDR1 MRHNA and CDR2 SNTAGT come from the germline V gene. This CDR3 is CASSPTGTGASYTF. CDR3 DNA sequence: TGTGCCAGCAGTCCCACTGGGACAGGGGCGAGCTACACCTTC.